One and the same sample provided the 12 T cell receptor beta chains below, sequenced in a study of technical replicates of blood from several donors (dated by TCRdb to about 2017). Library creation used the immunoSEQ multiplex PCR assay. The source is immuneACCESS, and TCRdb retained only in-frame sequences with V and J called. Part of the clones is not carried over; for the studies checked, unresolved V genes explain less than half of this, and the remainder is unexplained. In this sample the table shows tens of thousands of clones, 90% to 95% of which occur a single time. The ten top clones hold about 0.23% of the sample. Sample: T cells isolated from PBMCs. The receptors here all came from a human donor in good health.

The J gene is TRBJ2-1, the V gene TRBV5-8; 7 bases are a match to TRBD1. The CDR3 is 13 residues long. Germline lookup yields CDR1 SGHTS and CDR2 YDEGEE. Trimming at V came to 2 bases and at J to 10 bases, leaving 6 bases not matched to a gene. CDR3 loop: CASSFRGRREQFF. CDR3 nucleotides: TGTGCCAGCAGCTTTAGGGGGCGCAGAGAGCAGTTCTTC.

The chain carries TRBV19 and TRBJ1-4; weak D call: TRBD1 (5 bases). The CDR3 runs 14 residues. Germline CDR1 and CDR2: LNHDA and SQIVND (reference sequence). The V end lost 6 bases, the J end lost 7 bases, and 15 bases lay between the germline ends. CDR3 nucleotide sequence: TGTGCCAGTAGCTCATGGGGGAGGGTTGAAAAACTGTTTTTT. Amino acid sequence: CASSSWGRVEKLFF. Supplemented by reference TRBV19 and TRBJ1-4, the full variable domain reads DGGITQSPKYLFRKEGQNVTLSCEQNLNHDAMYWYRQDPGQGLRLIYYSQIVNDFQKGDIAEGYSVSREKKESFPLTVTSAQKNPTAFYLCASSSWGRVEKLFFGSGTQLSVL.

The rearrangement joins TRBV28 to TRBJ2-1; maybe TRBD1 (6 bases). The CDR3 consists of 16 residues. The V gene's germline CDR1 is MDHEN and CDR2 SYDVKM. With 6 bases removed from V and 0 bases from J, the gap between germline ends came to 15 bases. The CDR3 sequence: CASSSGHDSSYNEQFF. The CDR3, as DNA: TGTGCCAGCAGCTCGGGACACGACAGCTCCTACAATGAGCAGTTCTTC.

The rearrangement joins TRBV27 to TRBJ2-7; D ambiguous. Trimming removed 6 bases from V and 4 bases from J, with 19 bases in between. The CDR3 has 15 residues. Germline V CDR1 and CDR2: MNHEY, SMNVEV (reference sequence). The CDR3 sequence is CASSVTPGPSYEQYF. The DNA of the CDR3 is TGTGCCAGCAGCGTCACACCTGGCCCCTCTTACGAGCAGTACTTC.

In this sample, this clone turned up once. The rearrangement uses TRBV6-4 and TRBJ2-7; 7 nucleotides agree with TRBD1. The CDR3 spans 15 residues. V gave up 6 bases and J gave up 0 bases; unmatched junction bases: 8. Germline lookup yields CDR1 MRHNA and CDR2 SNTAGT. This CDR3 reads CASSPGQASSYEQYF. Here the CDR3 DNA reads TGTGCCAGCAGCCCCGGACAGGCTAGCTCCTACGAGCAGTACTTC.

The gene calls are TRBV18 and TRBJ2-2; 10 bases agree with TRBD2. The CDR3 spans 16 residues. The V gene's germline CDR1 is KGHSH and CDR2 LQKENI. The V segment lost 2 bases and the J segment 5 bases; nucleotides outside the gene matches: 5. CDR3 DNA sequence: TGTGCCAGCTCACCAGGGGCACTAGCGGGGACCGGGGAGCTGTTTTTT. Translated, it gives CASSPGALAGTGELFF.

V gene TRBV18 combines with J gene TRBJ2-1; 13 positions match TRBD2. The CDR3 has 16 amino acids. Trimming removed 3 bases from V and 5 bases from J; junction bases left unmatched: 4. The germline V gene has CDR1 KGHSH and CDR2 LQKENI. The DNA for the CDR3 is TGTGCCAGCTCACCGACGGGACTAGCGGGGAACAATGAGCAGTTCTTC. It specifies CASSPTGLAGNNEQFF.

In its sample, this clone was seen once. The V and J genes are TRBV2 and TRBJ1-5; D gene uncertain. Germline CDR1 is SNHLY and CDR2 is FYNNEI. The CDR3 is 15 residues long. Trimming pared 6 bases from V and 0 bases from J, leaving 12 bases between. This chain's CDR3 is CASSAAGFSNQPQHF. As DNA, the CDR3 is TGTGCCAGCAGCGCGGCGGGGTTTAGCAATCAGCCCCAGCATTTT.

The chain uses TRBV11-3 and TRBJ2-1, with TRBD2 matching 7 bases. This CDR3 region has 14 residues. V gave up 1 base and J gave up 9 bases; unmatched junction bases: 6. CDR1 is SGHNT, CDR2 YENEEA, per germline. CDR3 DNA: TGTGCCAGCAGCTTAGCAGCGGGGACGGGTGAGCAGTTCTTC. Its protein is CASSLAAGTGEQFF.

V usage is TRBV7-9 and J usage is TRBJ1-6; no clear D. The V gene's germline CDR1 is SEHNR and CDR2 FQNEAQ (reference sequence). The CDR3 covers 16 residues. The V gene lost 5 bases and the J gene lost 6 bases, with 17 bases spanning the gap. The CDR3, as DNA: TGTGCCAGCAGCCCTCTGCCTGGCATCCTTAATTCACCCCTCCACTTT. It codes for CASSPLPGILNSPLHF.

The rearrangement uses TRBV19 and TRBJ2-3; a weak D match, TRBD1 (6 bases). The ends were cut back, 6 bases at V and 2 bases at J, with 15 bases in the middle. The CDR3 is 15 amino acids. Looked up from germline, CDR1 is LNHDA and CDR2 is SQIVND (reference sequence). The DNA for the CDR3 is TGTGCCAGTAGCGACGGACAGTACGACACAGATACGCAGTATTTT. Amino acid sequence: CASSDGQYDTDTQYF.

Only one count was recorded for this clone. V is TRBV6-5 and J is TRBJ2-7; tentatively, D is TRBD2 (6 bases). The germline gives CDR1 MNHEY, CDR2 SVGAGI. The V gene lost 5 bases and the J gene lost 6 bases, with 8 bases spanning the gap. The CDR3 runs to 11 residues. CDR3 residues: CASSPGGEQYF. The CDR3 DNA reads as TGTGCCAGCAGTCCCGGGGGCGAGCAGTACTTC.